Listed below are T cell receptor beta chains from one sample, sequenced in a study of type 1 regulatory T cells. No antigen has been identified for these receptors. TCRdb analysed the reads with MiXCR anew, one entry per CDR3 protein. The profile shows around 62,000 distinct CDR3 sequences, about 69% of them singletons. The sequenced sample was cultured T cells, either the whole culture or a sorted T cell fraction (not recorded which). Receptors originate from a human donor in good health. CDR3s include the opening cysteine and the closing phenylalanine or tryptophan. The D gene is left open where the match is weak. Size is omitted from some rows. Given values are once, few, many or a class for expanded clones.

J,size,D,V,DNA,CDR3
TRBJ1-1,few,TRBD1,TRBV7-2,TGTGCCAGCAGCTTATCGGGACAGGGGGACACTGAAGCTTTCTTT,CASSLSGQGDTEAFF
TRBJ1-1,.,TRBD1,TRBV5-1,TGCGCCAGCAGCTGGAGGACAGGGGGCCCGAACACTGAAGCTTTCTTT,CASSWRTGGPNTEAFF
TRBJ1-2,.,TRBD1,TRBV5-1,TGCGCCAGCACCCCAATGGGACAGCTCTATGGCTACACCTTC,CASTPMGQLYGYTF
TRBJ2-7,.,.,TRBV9,TGTGCCAGCAGCCCCGGGGGGCCTAGCACCCGAGACACCTACGAGCAGTACTTC,CASSPGGPSTRDTYEQYF
TRBJ2-1,.,TRBD1,TRBV14,TGTGCCAGCAGCCAAGATCAAGGGACAGCCGTCTACAATGAGCAGTTCTTC,CASSQDQGTAVYNEQFF
TRBJ2-5,.,TRBD2,TRBV20-1,TGCAGTGCAAGGACAGGACTAGCGGCCAGGTGGGAGACCCAGTACTTC,CSARTGLAARWETQYF
TRBJ1-5,.,TRBD1,TRBV4-1,TGCGCCAGCAGCTACGGGACAGCCGCGGGTCAGCCCCAGCATTTT,CASSYGTAAGQPQHF
TRBJ1-1,.,TRBD1,TRBV5-1,TGCGCCAGCAGAAGAACCGGGACAGGGCAAGTCACTGAAGCTTTCTTT,CASRRTGTGQVTEAFF
TRBJ1-1,few,TRBD1,TRBV7-6,TGTGCCAGCAGCTCCCAGGGGGCGGACACTGAAGCTTTCTTT,CASSSQGADTEAFF
TRBJ1-6,few,.,TRBV2,TGTGCCAGCAGTGAAGTAGGAGACAGGCTAGGGTCACCCCTCCACTTT,CASSEVGDRLGSPLHF
TRBJ2-3,few,.,TRBV6-1,TGTGCCAGCAGTGCAACAGATACGCAGTATTTT,CASSATDTQYF
TRBJ2-1,.,.,TRBV9,TGTGCCAGCAGCGGCCCCCCGTTCTATGAGCAGTTCTTC,CASSGPPFYEQFF
TRBJ2-2,.,.,TRBV6-5,TGTGCCAGCAGTTACTCGTGGGGGGGCGCCGAGACCGGGGAGCTGTTTTTT,CASSYSWGGAETGELFF
TRBJ1-2,.,.,TRBV12-3/TRBV12-4,TGTGCCAGCACCGACTCCATGGGGGGTGGCTACACCTTC,CASTDSMGGGYTF
TRBJ2-4,.,TRBD1,TRBV6-5,TGTGCCAGCAGTTACTTCCTCGGGACAGGCCAGGTCATTCAGTACTTC,CASSYFLGTGQVIQYF
TRBJ1-2,few,.,TRBV5-5,TGTGCCAGCAGCTTCAGGGAGGGGCATGGCTACACCTTC,CASSFREGHGYTF
TRBJ2-1,few,.,TRBV9,TGTGCCAGCAGCCTTCTAGCTTCGAATGAGCAGTTCTTC,CASSLLASNEQFF
TRBJ2-3,.,TRBD2,TRBV5-1,TGCGCCAGCAGCGCCCGACTTGCGGGAGTGCGGACAGATACGCAGTATTTT,CASSARLAGVRTDTQYF
TRBJ2-2,.,.,TRBV5-4,TGTGCCAGCAGCTTGGCCGCGACCACCACCGGGGAGCTGTTTTTT,CASSLAATTTGELFF
TRBJ2-3,.,.,TRBV20-1,TGCAGTGCTAGGCCCGGGGTCAACACAGATACGCAGTATTTT,CSARPGVNTDTQYF
TRBJ2-5,few,TRBD2,TRBV20-1,TGCAGTGCGAGCCCGTTAACTAGCGGGAGTACCGAGACCCAGTACTTC,CSASPLTSGSTETQYF
TRBJ2-5,.,TRBD1,TRBV5-4,TGTGCCAGCAGCTTTAACAGGGGGACCCAGACCCAGTACTTC,CASSFNRGTQTQYF
TRBJ2-3,few,.,TRBV27,TGTGCCAGCAGTTTAGGGTACACAGATACGCAGTATTTT,CASSLGYTDTQYF
TRBJ2-1,.,TRBD2,TRBV2,TGTGCCAGCAGGATAGCGGGAGGGCCCAACAATGAGCAGTTCTTC,CASRIAGGPNNEQFF
TRBJ2-5,.,TRBD1,TRBV5-1,TGCGCCAGCAGCCCGGGGACAGGGAGAGACCAAGAGACCCAGTACTTC,CASSPGTGRDQETQYF
TRBJ2-7,.,TRBD2,TRBV5-1,TGCGCCAGCAGCCTCGGAACTAGCGGCTACGAGCAGTACTTC,CASSLGTSGYEQYF
TRBJ2-7,.,TRBD2,TRBV20-1,TGCAGTGCTAGTGGCCCGGGAGGCTTGGAGCAGTACTTC,CSASGPGGLEQYF
TRBJ2-7,.,.,TRBV20-1,TGCAGTGCTAGACAGGGCGCTCAGGGTGAGCAGTACTTC,CSARQGAQGEQYF
TRBJ2-3,many,.,TRBV14,TGTGCCAGCAGTCCAAGACTAGGCGATACGCAGTATTTT,CASSPRLGDTQYF
TRBJ2-3,few,TRBD2,TRBV20-1,TGCAGTGTTGAATCTAGCGGGAGCCGGGATACGCAGTATTTT,CSVESSGSRDTQYF
TRBJ2-2,.,.,TRBV27,TGTGCCAGCACCCCGGAGAGTACCGGGGAGCTGTTTTTT,CASTPESTGELFF
TRBJ1-1,once,.,TRBV3-1,TGTGCCAGCAGCCCACCCCCGGGGAGGAACACTGAAGCTTTCTTT,CASSPPPGRNTEAFF
TRBJ2-2,.,TRBD2,TRBV11-2,TGTGCCAGCAGCTCACGAGGCGGGAGCTTGAACACCGGGGAGCTGTTTTTT,CASSSRGGSLNTGELFF
TRBJ2-4,.,TRBD1,TRBV7-4,TGTGCCAGCAGCTTATCACAGGGGGGAAACATTCAGTACTTC,CASSLSQGGNIQYF
TRBJ2-1,.,.,TRBV3-1,TGTGCCAGCAGCCAAGCAGGGGCCCACAATGAGCAGTTCTTC,CASSQAGAHNEQFF
TRBJ2-2,.,.,TRBV2,TGTGCCAGCAGTGACTTGGAGCGGCCTCTGGGCACCGGGGAGCTGTTTTTT,CASSDLERPLGTGELFF